This T cell receptor beta chain was identified in a study of blood T cell repertoires in COVID-19. After removal of 0 bases from V and 8 bases from J, the junction contained 7 bases not matched to a gene. The CDR3 is 15 amino acids. In germline, CDR1 is SGHDT, CDR2 YYEEEE. Only in-frame clones appear in the TCRdb table, and some are missing; sequencing was by immunoSEQ multiplex PCR. The repertoire consists of around 120,000 clones, with more than 60% occurring once and the leading ten covering roughly 2.7%. The sequenced sample consisted of peripheral blood. The TCR originated in a man aged 50-60 years with acute or convalescent COVID-19. V is TRBV5-6 and J is TRBJ1-2; 10 bases line up with TRBD1. DNA of the CDR3: TGTGCCAGCAGCTTGGAGGGGACAGGGGTCGGAGGCTACACCTTC. Encoded protein: CASSLEGTGVGGYTF.